This T cell receptor beta chain comes out of a study of radiotherapy plus CTLA-4 blockade in lung cancer. Study-wide findings and caveats: Radiotherapy plus ipilimumab was followed by expansion in blood of tumor-derived TCR clones.

As to this clone: No antigen is known for it.

Chemo-refractory metastatic non-small-cell lung cancer patients underwent focal radiation alongside CTLA-4 blockade with ipilimumab. Sequencing was performed with immunoSEQ multiplex PCR; in TCRdb, only in-frame clones are kept and a portion is missing. The sample lists tens of thousands of clones; more than 70% were seen once. Sample: peripheral blood, taken from a patient treated with radiotherapy plus ipilimumab. The receptor's source is a human donor with non-small cell lung cancer who had a complete response to radiotherapy plus ipilimumab.

CDR3 sequence: CASSLLLAGGGGTQYF. The CDR3 DNA is TGTGCCAGCAGTTTATTGCTAGCGGGGGGCGGAGGGACCCAGTACTTC. The chain employs TRBV27 and TRBJ2-5; 11 positions match TRBD2. Trimming took 1 base from V and 7 from J; bases not matched to a gene: 8. The germline CDR1 and CDR2 sequences are MNHEY and SMNVEV (reference sequence). The CDR3 is made up of 16 amino acids.